This T cell receptor (beta chain) originates from a study of PD-1 blockade in mismatch repair-deficient tumors. Points from the study as a whole: Rapid post-treatment expansion, then contraction, generally preceding radiologic response, marked tumor-resident clones.

In germline, CDR1 is SGDLS, CDR2 YYNGEE. Deletions cut 5 bases from V and 2 bases from J, with 11 bases between. CDR3 length: 15 amino acids. Clones were read by immunoSEQ multiplex PCR, and TCRdb kept only the in-frame ones, dropping some. The table has about 19,000 clones, roughly four fifths seen once; the top ten hold 1.4%. TCR sequencing covered a few patients who responded to pembrolizumab. As for this clone: Its antigen is still unknown.

This TCR was recovered from an adult with mismatch repair-deficient cancer. The sequencing used PBMCs, collected 52 weeks after starting pembrolizumab. This rearrangement joins TRBV9 to TRBJ2-6; tentatively, D is TRBD2 (6 bases). DNA of the CDR3: TGTGCCAGCAGTGGGTCGGGAGCTGGGGCCAACGTCCTGACTTTC. As protein: CASSGSGAGANVLTF.